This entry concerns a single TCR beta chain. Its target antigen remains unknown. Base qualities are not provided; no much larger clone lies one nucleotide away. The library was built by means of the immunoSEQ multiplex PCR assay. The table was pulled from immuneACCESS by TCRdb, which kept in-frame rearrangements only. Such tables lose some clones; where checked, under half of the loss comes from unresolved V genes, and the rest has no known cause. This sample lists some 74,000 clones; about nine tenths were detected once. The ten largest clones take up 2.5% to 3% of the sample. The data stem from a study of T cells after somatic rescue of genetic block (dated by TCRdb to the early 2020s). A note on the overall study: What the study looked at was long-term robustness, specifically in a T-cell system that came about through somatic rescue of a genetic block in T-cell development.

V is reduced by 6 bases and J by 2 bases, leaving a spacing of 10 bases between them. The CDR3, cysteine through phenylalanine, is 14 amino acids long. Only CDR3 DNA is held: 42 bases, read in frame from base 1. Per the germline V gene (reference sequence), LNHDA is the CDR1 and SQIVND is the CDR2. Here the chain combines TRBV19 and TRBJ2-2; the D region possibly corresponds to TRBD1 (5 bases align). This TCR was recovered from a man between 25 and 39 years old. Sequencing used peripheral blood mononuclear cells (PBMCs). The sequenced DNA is TGTGCCAGTAGCTGGCAGGGCAACACCGGGGAGCTGTTTTTT. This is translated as CASSWQGNTGELFF. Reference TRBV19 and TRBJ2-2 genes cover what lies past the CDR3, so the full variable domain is DGGITQSPKYLFRKEGQNVTLSCEQNLNHDAMYWYRQDPGQGLRLIYYSQIVNDFQKGDIAEGYSVSREKKESFPLTVTSAQKNPTAFYLCASSWQGNTGELFFGEGSRLTVL.